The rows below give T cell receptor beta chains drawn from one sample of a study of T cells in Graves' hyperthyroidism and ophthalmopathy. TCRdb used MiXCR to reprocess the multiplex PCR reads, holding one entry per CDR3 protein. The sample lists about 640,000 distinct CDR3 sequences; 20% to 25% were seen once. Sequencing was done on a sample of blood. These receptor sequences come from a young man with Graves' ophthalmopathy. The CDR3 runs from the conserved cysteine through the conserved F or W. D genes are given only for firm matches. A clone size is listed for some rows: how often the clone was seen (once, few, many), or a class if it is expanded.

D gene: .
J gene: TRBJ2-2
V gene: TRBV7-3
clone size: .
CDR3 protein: CASRTLRGPNTGELFF
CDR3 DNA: TGTGCCAGCAGAACCTTGCGGGGACCCAACACCGGGGAGCTGTTTTTT

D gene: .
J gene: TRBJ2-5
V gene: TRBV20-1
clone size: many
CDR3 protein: CSARGGRETQYF
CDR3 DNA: TGCAGTGCTAGGGGGGGACGAGAGACCCAGTACTTC

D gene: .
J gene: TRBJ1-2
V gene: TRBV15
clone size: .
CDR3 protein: CATSGPSQGGDYGYTF
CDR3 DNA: TGTGCCACCAGCGGGCCCAGCCAGGGCGGCGACTATGGCTACACCTTC

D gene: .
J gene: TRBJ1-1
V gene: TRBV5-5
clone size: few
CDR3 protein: CASSLGGVWNTEAFF
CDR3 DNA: TGTGCCAGCAGCTTGGGCGGGGTTTGGAACACTGAAGCTTTCTTT

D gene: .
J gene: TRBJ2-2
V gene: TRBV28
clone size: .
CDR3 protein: CASSFLSYTGELFF
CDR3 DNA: TGTGCCAGCAGTTTTCTCTCTTACACCGGGGAGCTGTTTTTT

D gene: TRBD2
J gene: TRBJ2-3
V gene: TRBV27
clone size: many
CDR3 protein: CASRMTSGSITDTQYF
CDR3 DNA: TGTGCCAGCAGAATGACTAGCGGGAGTATCACAGATACGCAGTATTTT

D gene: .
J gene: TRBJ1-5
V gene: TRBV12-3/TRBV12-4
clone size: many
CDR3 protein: CASSLPGGGQPQHF
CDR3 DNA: TGTGCCAGCAGTTTGCCAGGTGGTGGTCAGCCCCAGCATTTT

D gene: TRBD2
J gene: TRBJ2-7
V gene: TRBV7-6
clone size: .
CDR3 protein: CASSLGGERDISYEQYF
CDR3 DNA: TGTGCCAGCAGCTTAGGGGGGGAGCGGGATATCTCCTACGAGCAGTACTTC

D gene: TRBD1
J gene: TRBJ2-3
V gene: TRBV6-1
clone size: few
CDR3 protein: CASSMDRTTDTQYF
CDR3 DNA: TGTGCCAGCAGCATGGACAGGACGACAGATACGCAGTATTTT

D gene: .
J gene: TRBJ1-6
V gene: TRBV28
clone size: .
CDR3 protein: CASSSSRGNNSPLHF
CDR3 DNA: TGTGCCAGCAGTTCCTCCCGGGGAAATAATTCACCCCTCCACTTT

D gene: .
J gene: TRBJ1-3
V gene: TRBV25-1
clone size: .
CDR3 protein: CASSDKGGTGNTIYF
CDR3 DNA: TGTGCCAGCAGTGATAAAGGGGGGACTGGAAACACCATATATTTT

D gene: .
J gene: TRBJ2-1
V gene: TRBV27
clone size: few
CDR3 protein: CASSLSPDSSYNEQFF
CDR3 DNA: TGTGCCAGCAGTCTATCCCCGGACAGCTCCTACAATGAGCAGTTCTTC

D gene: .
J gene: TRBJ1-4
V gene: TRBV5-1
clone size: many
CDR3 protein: CASSWDDNEKLFF
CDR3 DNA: TGCGCCAGCAGCTGGGACGATAATGAAAAACTGTTTTTT

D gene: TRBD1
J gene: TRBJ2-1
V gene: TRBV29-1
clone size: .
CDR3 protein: CSVERDRTNEQFF
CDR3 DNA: TGCAGCGTTGAGAGGGACAGGACGAATGAGCAGTTCTTC

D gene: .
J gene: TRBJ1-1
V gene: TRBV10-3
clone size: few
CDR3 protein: CAISEGENTEAFF
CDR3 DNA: TGTGCCATCAGTGAAGGGGAGAACACTGAAGCTTTCTTT

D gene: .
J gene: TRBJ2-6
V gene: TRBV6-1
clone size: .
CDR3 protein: CASSRTYSSGANVLTF
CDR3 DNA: TGTGCCAGCAGTCGTACTTATAGCTCTGGGGCCAACGTCCTGACTTTC

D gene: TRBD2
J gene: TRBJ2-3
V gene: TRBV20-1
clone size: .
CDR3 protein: CSARGTSDGVGTQYF
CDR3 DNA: TGCAGTGCTAGAGGGACTAGCGACGGAGTTGGTACGCAGTATTTT

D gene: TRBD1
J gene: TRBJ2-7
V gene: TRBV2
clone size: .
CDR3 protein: CASREATGAYEQYF
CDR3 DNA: TGTGCCAGCAGGGAGGCGACAGGGGCGTACGAGCAGTACTTC

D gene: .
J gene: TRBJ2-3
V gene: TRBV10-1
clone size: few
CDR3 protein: CASSYVQDGTDTQYF
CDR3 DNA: TGCGCCAGCAGTTATGTTCAGGACGGCACAGATACGCAGTATTTT

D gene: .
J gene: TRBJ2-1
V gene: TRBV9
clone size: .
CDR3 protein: CASSVASHNEQFF
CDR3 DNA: TGTGCCAGCAGCGTAGCATCCCACAATGAGCAGTTCTTC

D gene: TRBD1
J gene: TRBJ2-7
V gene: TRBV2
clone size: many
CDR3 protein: CASSGPPQGSEQYF
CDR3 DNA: TGTGCCAGCAGCGGCCCCCCACAGGGGAGCGAGCAGTACTTC

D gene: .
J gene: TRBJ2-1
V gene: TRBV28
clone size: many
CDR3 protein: CASHANSYNEQFF
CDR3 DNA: TGTGCCAGCCATGCAAACTCCTACAATGAGCAGTTCTTC

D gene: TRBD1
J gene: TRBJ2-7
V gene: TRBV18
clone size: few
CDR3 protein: CASSALPGGEQYF
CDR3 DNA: TGTGCCAGCTCAGCCTTACCAGGGGGCGAGCAGTACTTC

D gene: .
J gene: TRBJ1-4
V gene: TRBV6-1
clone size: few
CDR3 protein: CASTPETEQNEKLFF
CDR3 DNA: TGTGCCAGCACCCCAGAGACAGAACAAAATGAAAAACTGTTTTTT

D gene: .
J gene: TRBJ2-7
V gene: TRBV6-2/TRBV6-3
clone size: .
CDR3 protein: CASSYSIPDGSSYEQYF
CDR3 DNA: TGTGCCAGCAGTTACTCGATCCCGGACGGTAGCTCCTACGAGCAGTACTTC

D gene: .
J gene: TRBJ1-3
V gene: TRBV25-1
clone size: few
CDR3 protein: CASSVSGRGLDAGNTIYF
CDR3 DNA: TGTGCCAGCAGTGTCTCTGGGCGGGGTTTAGACGCTGGAAACACCATATATTTT

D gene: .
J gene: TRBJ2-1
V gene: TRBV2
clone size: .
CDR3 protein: CASSGGPRLGEQFF
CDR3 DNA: TGTGCCAGCAGCGGTGGACCGCGCTTGGGTGAGCAGTTCTTC

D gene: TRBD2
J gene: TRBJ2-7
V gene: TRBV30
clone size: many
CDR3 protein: CAWRQSSGKGYEQYF
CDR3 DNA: TGTGCCTGGAGGCAAAGTAGCGGGAAGGGCTACGAGCAGTACTTC

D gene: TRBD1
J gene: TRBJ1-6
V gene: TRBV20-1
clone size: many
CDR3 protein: CSARDRAGPPLHF
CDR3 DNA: TGCAGTGCGCGGGACAGGGCGGGACCACCCCTCCACTTT

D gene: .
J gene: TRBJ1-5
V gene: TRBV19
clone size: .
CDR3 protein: CASRSGLSQPQHF
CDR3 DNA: TGTGCCAGTAGGAGCGGGTTGAGTCAGCCCCAGCATTTT

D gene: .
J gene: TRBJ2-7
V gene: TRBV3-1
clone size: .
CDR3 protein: CASSPDSNGYEQYF
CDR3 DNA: TGCGCCAGCAGCCCAGACTCAAACGGTTACGAGCAGTACTTC

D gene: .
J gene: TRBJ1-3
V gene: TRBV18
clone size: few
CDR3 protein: CASSPPGREPGNTIYF
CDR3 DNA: TGTGCCAGCTCACCACCAGGCAGGGAACCTGGAAACACCATATATTTT

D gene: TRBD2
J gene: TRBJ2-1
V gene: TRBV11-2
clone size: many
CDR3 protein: CASSLPAGGHNEQFF
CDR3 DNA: TGTGCCAGCAGCTTACCGGCGGGAGGCCACAATGAGCAGTTCTTC

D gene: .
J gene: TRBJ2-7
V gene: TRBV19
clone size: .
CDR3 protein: CASSIRDRTYEQYF
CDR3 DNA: TGTGCCAGTAGTATAAGGGACCGTACCTACGAGCAGTACTTC

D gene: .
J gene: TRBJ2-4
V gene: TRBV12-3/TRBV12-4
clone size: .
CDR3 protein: CASSLGDILSKNIQYF
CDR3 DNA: TGTGCCAGCAGTTTAGGTGACATATTATCCAAAAACATTCAGTACTTC

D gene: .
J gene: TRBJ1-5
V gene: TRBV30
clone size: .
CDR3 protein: CAWSAVGGGQPQHF
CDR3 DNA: TGTGCCTGGAGTGCTGTGGGGGGCGGTCAGCCCCAGCATTTT

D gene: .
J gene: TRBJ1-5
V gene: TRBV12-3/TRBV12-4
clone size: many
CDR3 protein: CASSWGANQPQHF
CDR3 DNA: TGTGCCAGCAGTTGGGGGGCAAATCAGCCCCAGCATTTT

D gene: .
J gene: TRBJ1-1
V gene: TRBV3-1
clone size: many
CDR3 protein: CASSQSPGTNTEAFF
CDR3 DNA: TGTGCCAGCAGCCAATCCCCAGGGACGAACACTGAAGCTTTCTTT

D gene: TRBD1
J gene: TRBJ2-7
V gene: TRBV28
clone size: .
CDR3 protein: CASSFRFSGQGSHEQYF
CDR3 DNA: TGTGCCAGCAGTTTCCGGTTCTCGGGACAGGGTAGCCACGAGCAGTACTTC

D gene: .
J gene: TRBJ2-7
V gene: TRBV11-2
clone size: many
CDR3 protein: CASSLSLAEELDYEQYF
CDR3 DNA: TGTGCCAGCAGCTTATCACTAGCAGAAGAATTAGACTACGAGCAGTACTTC

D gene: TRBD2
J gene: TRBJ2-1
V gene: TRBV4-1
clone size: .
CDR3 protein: CASSQDPSGDYNEQLF
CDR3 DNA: TGCGCCAGCAGCCAAGATCCAAGCGGGGACTACAATGAGCAGCTCTTC

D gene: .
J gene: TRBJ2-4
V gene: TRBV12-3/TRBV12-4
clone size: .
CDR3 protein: CASSTGITKNIQYF
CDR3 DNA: TGTGCCAGCAGTACAGGGATAACCAAAAACATTCAGTACTTC

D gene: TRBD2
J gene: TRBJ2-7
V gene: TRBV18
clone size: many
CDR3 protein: CASSLSGRYEQYF
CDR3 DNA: TGTGCCAGCTCACTTAGCGGGAGATACGAGCAGTACTTC